This T cell receptor (beta chain) was recovered during a study of CD8 T cells in Susac syndrome. Roughly 0.5 to 1 ug RNA was reverse transcribed with random hexamers. An immunoSEQ multiplex PCR generated amplified TCR beta CDR3 products spanning 54 Vbeta and 13 Jbeta. MiXCR, run by TCRdb on the immunoSEQ multiplex PCR reads, gives a single entry per CDR3 protein. The data show around 300,000 distinct CDR3 sequences, around 85% seen once. The CDR3 consists of 17 residues. The germline V gene encodes CDR1 SGHVS and CDR2 FNYEAQ. The trim removed 6 bases at V and 3 bases at J, leaving 13 bases unmatched. This clonotype originated in a human donor with multiple sclerosis. The chain couples TRBV7-6 to TRBJ2-2; 7 bases line up with TRBD1. The sequenced sample was CD8+ T cells from PBMCs. The CDR3 loop is CASSYVWVGQDTGELFF. The CDR3 DNA sequence: TGTGCCAGCAGTTATGTTTGGGTAGGACAGGACACCGGGGAGCTGTTTTTT.